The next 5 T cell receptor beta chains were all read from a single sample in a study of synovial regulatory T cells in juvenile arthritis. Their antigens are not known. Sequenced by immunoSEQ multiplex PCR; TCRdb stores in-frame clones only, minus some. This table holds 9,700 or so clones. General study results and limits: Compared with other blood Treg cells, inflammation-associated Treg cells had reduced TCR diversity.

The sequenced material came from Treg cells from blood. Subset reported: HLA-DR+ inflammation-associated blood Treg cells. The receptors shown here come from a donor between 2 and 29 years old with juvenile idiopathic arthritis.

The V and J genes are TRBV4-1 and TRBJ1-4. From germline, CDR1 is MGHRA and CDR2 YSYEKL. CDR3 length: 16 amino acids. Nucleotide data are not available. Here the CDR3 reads CASNQQVGGTNEKLFF.

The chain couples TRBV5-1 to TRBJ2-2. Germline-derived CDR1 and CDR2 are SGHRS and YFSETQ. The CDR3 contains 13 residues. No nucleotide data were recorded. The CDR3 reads CASSFEGTGELFF.

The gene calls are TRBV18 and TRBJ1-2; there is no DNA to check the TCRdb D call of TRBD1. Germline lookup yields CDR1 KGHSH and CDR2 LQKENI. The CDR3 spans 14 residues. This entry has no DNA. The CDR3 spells CASSPGDRAYGYTF.

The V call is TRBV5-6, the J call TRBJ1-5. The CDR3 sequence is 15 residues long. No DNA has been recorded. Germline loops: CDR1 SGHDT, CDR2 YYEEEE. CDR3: CASSLFGRRNQPQHF.

The CDR3 region is CASSVNGGYTF. The gene calls are TRBV9 and TRBJ1-2. Germline lookup yields CDR1 SGDLS and CDR2 YYNGEE. CDR3 size: 11 residues. No DNA is given.